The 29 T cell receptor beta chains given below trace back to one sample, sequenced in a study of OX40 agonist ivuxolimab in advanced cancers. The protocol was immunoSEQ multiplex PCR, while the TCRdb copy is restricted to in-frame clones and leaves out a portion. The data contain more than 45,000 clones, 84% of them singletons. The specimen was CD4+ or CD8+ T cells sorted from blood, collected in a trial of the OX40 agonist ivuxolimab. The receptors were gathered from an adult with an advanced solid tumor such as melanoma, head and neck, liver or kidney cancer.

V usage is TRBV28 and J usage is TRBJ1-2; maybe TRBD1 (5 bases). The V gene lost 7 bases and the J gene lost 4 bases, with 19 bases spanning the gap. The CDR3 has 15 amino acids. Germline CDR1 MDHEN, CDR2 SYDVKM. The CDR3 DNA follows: TGTGCCAGCACTCCCCGAGGGAGGGGATCCTATGGCTACACCTTC. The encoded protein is CASTPRGRGSYGYTF.

The CDR3 loop is CASSLTGKRETQYF. The CDR3 DNA reads as TGTGCCAGCAGCTTGACGGGGAAGCGGGAGACCCAGTACTTC. The V call is TRBV5-5, the J call TRBJ2-5, with D perhaps TRBD2 (5 bases). This CDR3 spans 14 amino acids. The ends were cut back, 1 base at V and 5 bases at J, with 12 bases in the middle. Per germline, CDR1 SGHKS and CDR2 YYEKEE (reference sequence).

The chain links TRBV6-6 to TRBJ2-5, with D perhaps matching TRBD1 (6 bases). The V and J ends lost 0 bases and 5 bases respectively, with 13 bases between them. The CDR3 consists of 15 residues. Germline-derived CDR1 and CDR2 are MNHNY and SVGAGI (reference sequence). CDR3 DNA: TGTGCCAGCAGTTACTCGACAGGTCGAGGGGAGACCCAGTACTTC. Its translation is CASSYSTGRGETQYF.

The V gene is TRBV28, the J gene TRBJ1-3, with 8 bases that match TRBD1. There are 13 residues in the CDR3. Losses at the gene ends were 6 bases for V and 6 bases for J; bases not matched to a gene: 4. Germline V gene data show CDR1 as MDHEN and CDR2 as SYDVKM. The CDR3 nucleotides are TGTGCCAGCAGAGGACAGGGCCTAAACACCATATATTTT. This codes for CASRGQGLNTIYF.

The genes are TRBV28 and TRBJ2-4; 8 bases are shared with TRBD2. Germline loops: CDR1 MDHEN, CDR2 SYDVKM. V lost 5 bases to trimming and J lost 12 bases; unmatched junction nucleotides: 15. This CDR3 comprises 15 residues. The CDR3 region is CASSQAGEGILDQYF. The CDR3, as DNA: TGTGCCAGCAGTCAAGCGGGAGAGGGGATTCTCGATCAGTACTTC.

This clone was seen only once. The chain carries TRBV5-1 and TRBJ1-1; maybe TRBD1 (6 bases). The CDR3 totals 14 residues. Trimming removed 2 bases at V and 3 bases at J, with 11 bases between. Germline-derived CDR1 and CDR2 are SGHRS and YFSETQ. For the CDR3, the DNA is TGCGCCAGCAGCTTTGCACAGGGAGACACTGAAGCTTTCTTT. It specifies CASSFAQGDTEAFF.

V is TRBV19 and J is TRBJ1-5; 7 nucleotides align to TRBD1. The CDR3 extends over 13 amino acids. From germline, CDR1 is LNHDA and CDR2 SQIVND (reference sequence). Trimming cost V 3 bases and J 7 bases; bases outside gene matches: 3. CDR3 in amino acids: CASSMTGSQPQHF. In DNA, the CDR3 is TGTGCCAGTAGTATGACAGGGTCCCAGCCCCAGCATTTT.

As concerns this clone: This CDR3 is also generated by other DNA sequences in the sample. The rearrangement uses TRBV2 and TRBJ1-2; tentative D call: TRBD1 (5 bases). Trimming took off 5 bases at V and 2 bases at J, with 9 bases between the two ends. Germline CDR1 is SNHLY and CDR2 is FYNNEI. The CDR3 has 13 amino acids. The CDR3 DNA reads TGTGCCAGCAGTAGGGACGGGAACTATGGCTACACCTTC. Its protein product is CASSRDGNYGYTF. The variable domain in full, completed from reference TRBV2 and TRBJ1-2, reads EPEVTQTPSHQVTQMGQEVILRCVPISNHLYFYWYRQILGQKVEFLVSFYNNEISEKSEIFDDQFSVERPDGSNFTLKIRSTKLEDSAMYFCASSRDGNYGYTFGSGTRLTVV.

The CDR3 coding sequence is TGTGCCAGCCGTCGGAGCTATGGCTACACCTTC. Translation gives CASRRSYGYTF. The rearrangement links TRBV28 to TRBJ1-2; no firm D call. The V end was cut by 8 bases, the J end by 4 bases, with 8 bases between. From germline, CDR1 is MDHEN and CDR2 SYDVKM. The CDR3 totals 11 residues.

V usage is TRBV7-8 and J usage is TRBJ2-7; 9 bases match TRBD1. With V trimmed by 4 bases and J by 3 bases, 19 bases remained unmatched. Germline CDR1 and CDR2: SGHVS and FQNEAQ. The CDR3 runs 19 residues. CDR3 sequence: CASSWKRLGQGRWVYEQYF. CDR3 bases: TGTGCCAGCAGCTGGAAGAGGTTGGGACAGGGAAGATGGGTCTACGAGCAGTACTTC.

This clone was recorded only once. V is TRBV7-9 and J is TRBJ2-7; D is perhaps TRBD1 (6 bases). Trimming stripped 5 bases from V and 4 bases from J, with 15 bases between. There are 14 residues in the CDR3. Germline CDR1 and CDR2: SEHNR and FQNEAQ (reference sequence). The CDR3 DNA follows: TGTGCCAGCAGCCCGACTTCGCAGGGGTACGAGCAGTACTTC. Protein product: CASSPTSQGYEQYF.

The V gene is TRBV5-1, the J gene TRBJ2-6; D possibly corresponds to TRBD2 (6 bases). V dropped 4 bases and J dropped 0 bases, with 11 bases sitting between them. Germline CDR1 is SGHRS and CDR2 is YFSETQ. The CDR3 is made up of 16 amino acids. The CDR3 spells CASSGPGGSGANVLTF. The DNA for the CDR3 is TGCGCCAGCAGCGGCCCCGGGGGCTCTGGGGCCAACGTCCTGACTTTC.

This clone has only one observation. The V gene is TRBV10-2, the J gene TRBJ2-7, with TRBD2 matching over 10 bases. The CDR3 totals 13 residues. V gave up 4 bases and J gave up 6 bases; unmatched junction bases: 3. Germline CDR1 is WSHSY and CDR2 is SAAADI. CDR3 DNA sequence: TGCGCCAGCAGTGCGGCTAGCGGGAGCGAGCAGTACTTC. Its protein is CASSAASGSEQYF.

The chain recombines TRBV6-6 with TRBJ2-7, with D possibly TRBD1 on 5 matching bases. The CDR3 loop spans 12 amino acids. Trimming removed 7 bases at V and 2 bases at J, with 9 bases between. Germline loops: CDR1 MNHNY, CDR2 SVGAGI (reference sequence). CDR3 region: CASNRGPYEQYF. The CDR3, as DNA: TGTGCCAGCAATAGGGGCCCCTACGAGCAGTACTTC.

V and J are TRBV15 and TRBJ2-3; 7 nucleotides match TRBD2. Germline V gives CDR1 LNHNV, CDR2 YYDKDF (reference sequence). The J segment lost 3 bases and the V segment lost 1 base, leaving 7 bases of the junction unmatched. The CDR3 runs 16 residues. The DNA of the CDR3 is TGTGCCACCAGCAGAGGCGCTAGCGGTGGAACAGATACGCAGTATTTT. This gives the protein CATSRGASGGTDTQYF.

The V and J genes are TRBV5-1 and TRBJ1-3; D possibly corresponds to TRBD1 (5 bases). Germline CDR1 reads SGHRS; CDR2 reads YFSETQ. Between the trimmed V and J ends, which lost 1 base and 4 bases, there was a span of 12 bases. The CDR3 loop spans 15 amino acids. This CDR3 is CASSLRQGSGNTIYF. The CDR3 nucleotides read TGCGCCAGCAGCTTGCGGCAGGGTTCCGGAAACACCATATATTTT.

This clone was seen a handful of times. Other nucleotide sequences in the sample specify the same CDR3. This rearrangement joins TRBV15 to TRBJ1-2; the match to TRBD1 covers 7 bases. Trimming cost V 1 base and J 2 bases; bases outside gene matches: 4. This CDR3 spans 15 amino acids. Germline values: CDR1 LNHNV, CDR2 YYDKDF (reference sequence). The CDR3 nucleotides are TGTGCCACCAGCAGAGCACTGACAGGGAACTATGGCTACACCTTC. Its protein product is CATSRALTGNYGYTF.

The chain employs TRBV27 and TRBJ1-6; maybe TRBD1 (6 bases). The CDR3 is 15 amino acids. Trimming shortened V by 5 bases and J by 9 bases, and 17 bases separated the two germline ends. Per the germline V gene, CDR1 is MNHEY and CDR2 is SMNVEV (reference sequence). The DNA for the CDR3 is TGTGCCAGCAGTCCTCTTCGGAACAGGGTTTCACCCCTCCACTTT. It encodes CASSPLRNRVSPLHF.

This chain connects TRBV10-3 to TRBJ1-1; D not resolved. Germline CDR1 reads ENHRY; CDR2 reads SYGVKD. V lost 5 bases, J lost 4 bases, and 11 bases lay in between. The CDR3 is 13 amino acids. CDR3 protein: CAISTQEGTEAFF. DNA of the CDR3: TGTGCCATCAGTACCCAAGAGGGCACTGAAGCTTTCTTT.

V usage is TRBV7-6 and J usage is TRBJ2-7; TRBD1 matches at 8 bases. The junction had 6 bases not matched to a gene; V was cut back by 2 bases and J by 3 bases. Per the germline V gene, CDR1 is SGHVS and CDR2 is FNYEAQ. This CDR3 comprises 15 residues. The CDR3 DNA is TGTGCCAGCAGCTTATCCCCCGGACAGGGCTACGAGCAGTACTTC. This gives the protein CASSLSPGQGYEQYF.

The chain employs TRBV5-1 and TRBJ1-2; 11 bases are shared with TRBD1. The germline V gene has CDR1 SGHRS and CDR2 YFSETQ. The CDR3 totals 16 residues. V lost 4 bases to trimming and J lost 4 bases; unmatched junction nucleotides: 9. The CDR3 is CASSKGQGARVYGYTF. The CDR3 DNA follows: TGCGCCAGCAGCAAAGGACAGGGGGCGCGGGTCTATGGCTACACCTTC.

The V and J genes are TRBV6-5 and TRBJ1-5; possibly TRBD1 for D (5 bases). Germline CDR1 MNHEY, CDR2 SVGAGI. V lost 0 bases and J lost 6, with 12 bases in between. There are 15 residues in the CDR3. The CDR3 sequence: CASSYSGVAGQPQHF. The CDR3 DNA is TGTGCCAGCAGTTACTCAGGGGTGGCGGGTCAGCCCCAGCATTTT.

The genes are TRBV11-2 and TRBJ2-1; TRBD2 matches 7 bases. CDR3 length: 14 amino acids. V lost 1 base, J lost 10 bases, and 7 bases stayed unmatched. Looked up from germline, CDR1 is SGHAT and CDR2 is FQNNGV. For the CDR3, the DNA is TGTGCCAGCAGCTTAGCGGGGGGAGTAATGGAGCAGTTCTTC. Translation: CASSLAGGVMEQFF.

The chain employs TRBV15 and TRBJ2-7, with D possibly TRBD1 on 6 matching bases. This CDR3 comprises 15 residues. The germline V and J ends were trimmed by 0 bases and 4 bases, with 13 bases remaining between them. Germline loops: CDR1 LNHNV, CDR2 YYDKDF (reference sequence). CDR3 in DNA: TGTGCCACCAGCAGAGATCAGGGGAACGGGTACGAGCAGTACTTC. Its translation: CATSRDQGNGYEQYF. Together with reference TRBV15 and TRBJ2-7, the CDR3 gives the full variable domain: DAMVIQNPRYQVTQFGKPVTLSCSQTLNHNVMYWYQQKSSQAPKLLFHYYDKDFNNEADTPDNFQSRRPNTSFCFLDIRSPGLGDTAMYLCATSRDQGNGYEQYFGPGTRLTVT.

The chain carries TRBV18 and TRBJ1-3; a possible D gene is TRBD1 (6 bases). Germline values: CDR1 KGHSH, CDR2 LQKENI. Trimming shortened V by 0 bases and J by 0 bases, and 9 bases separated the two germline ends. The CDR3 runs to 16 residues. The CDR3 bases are TGTGCCAGCTCACCACCTCCAGGGGCCTCTGGAAACACCATATATTTT. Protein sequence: CASSPPPGASGNTIYF.

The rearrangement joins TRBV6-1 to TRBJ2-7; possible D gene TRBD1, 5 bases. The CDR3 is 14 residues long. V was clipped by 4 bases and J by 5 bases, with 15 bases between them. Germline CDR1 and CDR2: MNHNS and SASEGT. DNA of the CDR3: TGTGCCAGCAGTGTGACAGCCCTAGGTGACGAGCAGTACTTC. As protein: CASSVTALGDEQYF.

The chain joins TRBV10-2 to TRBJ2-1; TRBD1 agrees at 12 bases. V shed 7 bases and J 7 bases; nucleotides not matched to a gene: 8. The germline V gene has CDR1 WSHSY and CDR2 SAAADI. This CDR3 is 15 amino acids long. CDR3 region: CASTPGTGGGNEQFF. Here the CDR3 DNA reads TGCGCCAGCACTCCAGGGACAGGGGGCGGGAATGAGCAGTTCTTC.

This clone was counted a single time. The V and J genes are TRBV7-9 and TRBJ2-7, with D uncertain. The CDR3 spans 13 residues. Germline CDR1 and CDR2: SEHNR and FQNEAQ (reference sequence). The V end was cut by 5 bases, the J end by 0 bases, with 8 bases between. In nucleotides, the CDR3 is TGTGCCAGCAGCCCTGACGGCTCCTACGAGCAGTACTTC. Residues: CASSPDGSYEQYF.

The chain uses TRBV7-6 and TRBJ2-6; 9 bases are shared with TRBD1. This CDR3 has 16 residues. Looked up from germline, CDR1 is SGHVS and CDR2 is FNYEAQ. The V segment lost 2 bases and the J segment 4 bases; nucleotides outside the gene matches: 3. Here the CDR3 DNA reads TGTGCCAGCAGCTTACGACAGGGGGTCGGGGCCAACGTCCTGACTTTC. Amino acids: CASSLRQGVGANVLTF.